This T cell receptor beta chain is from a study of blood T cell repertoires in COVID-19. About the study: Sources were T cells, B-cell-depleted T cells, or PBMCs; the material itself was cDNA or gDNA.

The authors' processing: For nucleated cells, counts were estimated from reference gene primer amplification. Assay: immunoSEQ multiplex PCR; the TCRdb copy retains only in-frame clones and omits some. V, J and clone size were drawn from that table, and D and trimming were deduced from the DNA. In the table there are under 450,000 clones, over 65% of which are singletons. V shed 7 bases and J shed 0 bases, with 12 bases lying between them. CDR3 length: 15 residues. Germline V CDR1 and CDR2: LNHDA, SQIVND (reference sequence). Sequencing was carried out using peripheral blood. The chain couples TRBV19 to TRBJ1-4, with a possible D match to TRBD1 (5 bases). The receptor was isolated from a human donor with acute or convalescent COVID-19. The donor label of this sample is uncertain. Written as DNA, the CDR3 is TGTGCCAGTAAGAGCGGGGGAGCAACTAATGAAAAACTGTTTTTT. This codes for CASKSGGATNEKLFF.